The table lists the clone carrying this T cell receptor beta chain with a count of one. The antigen is not known. This specimen belongs to a study of response to subunit inactivated influenza vaccine. Germline V gene data show CDR1 as SNHLY and CDR2 as FYNNEI. V shed 2 bases and J shed 7 bases, with 12 bases lying between them. CDR3 length: 14 residues. The study's findings and limits: The authors offered the suggestion that each seasonal influenza vaccination recruits few new T cells.

Each CDR3 protein is one row after TCRdb ran MiXCR on the RT-PCR reads. The repertoire includes 800,000 to 1,000,000 distinct CDR3 sequences, roughly 20% of them detected once, and 10% sits in the top ten. This receptor was identified in a man aged 45-60 years who received an inactivated influenza vaccine. The chain is built from TRBV2 and TRBJ2-1; TRBD1 is a possible D gene (6 bases). Sample: PBMCs from blood, taken around 5 days after vaccination. The CDR3 loop is CASSEMGAMNEQFF. CDR3 sequence (DNA): TGTGCCAGCAGTGAAATGGGGGCCATGAATGAGCAGTTCTTC. Looking up the rest from reference TRBV2 and TRBJ2-1 gives the full variable domain: EPEVTQTPSHQVTQMGQEVILRCVPISNHLYFYWYRQILGQKVEFLVSFYNNEISEKSEIFDDQFSVERPDGSNFTLKIRSTKLEDSAMYFCASSEMGAMNEQFFGPGTRLTVL.